A selection of T cell receptor beta chains follows, all from one sample in a study of shared clonotypes between healthy human individuals. The repertoire was sequenced with immunoSEQ multiplex PCR; TCRdb's copy has only in-frame clones and lacks some. In the table there are around 2.1 million clones, roughly 91% of which are singletons. Sequenced material: naive CD8+ T cells from PBMCs. The receptor source for this set is a man between 18 and 29 years old in good health. Some clones in this sample may be carry-over from other donors' samples. Each CDR3 is given with its conserved first and last residue. A D gene is named only where the DNA matches it firmly.

>-|TRBJ2-4|TRBV9
TGTGCCAGCAGCGACGGAAGAGGTGGGCTAGCCAAAAACATTCAGTACTTC
CASSDGRGGLAKNIQYF
>-|TRBJ2-1|TRBV27
TGTGCCAGCAGTTTATCCTCGTACTACAATGAGCAGTTCTTC
CASSLSSYYNEQFF
>TRBD1|TRBJ1-1|TRBV9
TGTGCCAGCAGCTCCTTCCGGACAGGTCAGGGCACTGAAGCTTTCTTT
CASSSFRTGQGTEAFF
>-|TRBJ2-7|TRBV4-2
TGTGCCAGCAGCCAAGATACGGGGCAGACCCCCTACGAGCAGTACTTC
CASSQDTGQTPYEQYF
>TRBD2|TRBJ2-5|TRBV16
TGTGCCAGCAGCCAATGGCACGGCCTAGCGGGAGGTTTCGAGACCCAGTACTTC
CASSQWHGLAGGFETQYF
>-|TRBJ2-3|TRBV29-1
TGCAGCGCCCGAGGGGGGGCTAGCACAGATACGCAGTATTTT
CSARGGASTDTQYF
>TRBD2|TRBJ2-7|TRBV27
TGTGCCAGCAGCCCCGGGACTAGCAGCTACGAGCAGTACTTC
CASSPGTSSYEQYF
>-|TRBJ1-2|TRBV15
TGTGCCACCAGCGAGAGACGTGGCAGGGGTGATGGCTACACCTTC
CATSERRGRGDGYTF
>TRBD1|TRBJ1-2|TRBV5-1
TGCGCCAGCAGCTTGGAGGTTGCAGGGGGCTTTGATGGCTACACCTTC
CASSLEVAGGFDGYTF
>-|TRBJ2-1|TRBV27
TGTGCCAGCAGTTTGGGGGGATCCTACAATGAGCAGTTCTTC
CASSLGGSYNEQFF
>-|TRBJ2-7|TRBV5-1
TGCGCCAGCTCCGGAGTCCCCTACGAGCAGTACTTC
CASSGVPYEQYF
>-|TRBJ2-5|TRBV27
TGTGCCAGCAGTTTTCCGGGGTCAGAGACCCAGTACTTC
CASSFPGSETQYF
>-|TRBJ2-2|TRBV7-6
TGTGCCAGCAGCTTACCAAGGGCCACCGGGGAGCTGTTTTTT
CASSLPRATGELFF
>TRBD1|TRBJ2-1|TRBV6-5
TGTGCCAGCAGTTACGGAGACAGGGGGTATAATGAGCAGTTCTTC
CASSYGDRGYNEQFF
>-|TRBJ2-3|TRBV7-3
TGTGCCAGCAGCTCACTGGACTTTAAGGAGTGGGGAGATACGCAGTATTTT
CASSSLDFKEWGDTQYF
>TRBD2|TRBJ2-3|TRBV4-3
TGCGCCAGCAGCCAAGAAACTAGCGGGAGTTTTCCAGATACGCAGTATTTT
CASSQETSGSFPDTQYF
>TRBD1|TRBJ1-3|TRBV2
TGTGCCAGCAGTGGCGTGGACAGGTCCGCTGGAAACACCATATATTTT
CASSGVDRSAGNTIYF